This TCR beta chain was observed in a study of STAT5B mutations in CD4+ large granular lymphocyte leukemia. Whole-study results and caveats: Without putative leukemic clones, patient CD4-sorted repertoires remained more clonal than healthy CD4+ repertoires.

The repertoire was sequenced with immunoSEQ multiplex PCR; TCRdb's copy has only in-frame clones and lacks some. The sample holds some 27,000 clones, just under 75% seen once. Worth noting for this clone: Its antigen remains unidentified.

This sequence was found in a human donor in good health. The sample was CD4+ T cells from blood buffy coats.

The CDR3 sequence is CASSSNREFTQYF. DNA for the CDR3: TGCGCCAGCAGCTCTAACCGAGAGTTCACGCAGTATTTT. The chain has TRBV5-1 and TRBJ2-3; D not resolved. CDR3 length: 13 amino acids. V was cut by 3 bases and J by 9 bases, with 14 bases left in between. The V gene's germline CDR1 is SGHRS and CDR2 YFSETQ.